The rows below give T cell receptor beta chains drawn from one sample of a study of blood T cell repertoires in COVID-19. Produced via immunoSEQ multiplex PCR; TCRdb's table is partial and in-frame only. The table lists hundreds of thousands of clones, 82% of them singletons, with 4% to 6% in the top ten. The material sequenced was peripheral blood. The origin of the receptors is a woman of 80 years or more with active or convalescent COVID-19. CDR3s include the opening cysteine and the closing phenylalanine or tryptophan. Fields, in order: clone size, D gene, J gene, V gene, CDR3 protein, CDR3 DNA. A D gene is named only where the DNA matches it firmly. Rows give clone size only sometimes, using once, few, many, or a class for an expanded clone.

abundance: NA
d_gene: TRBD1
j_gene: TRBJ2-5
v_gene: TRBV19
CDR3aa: CASMGTGGSGTQYF
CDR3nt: TGTGCCAGTATGGGGACAGGGGGAAGTGGGACCCAGTACTTC

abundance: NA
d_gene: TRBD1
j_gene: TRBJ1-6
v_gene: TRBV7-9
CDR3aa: CASSWTGDNSPLHF
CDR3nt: TGTGCCAGCAGCTGGACAGGGGACAATTCACCCCTCCACTTT

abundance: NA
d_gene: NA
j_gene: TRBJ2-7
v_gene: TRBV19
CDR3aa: CASSTQAPRSVYEQYF
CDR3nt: TGTGCCAGTAGCACCCAAGCTCCCCGGTCGGTCTACGAGCAGTACTTC

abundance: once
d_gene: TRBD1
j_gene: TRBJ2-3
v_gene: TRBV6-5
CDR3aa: CASIRDTGADTQYF
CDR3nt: TGTGCCAGCATTCGCGATACAGGGGCAGATACGCAGTATTTT

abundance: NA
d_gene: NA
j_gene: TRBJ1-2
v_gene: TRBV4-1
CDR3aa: CASSQTLGPSYGYTF
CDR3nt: TGCGCCAGCAGCCAAACACTGGGCCCCTCCTATGGCTACACCTTC

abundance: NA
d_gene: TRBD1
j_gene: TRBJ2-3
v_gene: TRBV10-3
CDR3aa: CAISDGTGGRTDTQYF
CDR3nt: TGTGCCATCAGTGACGGGACAGGGGGCCGCACAGATACGCAGTATTTT

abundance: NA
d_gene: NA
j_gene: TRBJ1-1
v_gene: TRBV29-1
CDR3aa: CSVDSSGVGTEAFF
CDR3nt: TGCAGCGTTGATTCTTCAGGGGTAGGCACTGAAGCTTTCTTT

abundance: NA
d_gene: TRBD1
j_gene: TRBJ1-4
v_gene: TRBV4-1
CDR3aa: CASSRTGGDEKLFF
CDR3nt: TGCGCCAGCAGCCGGACAGGGGGAGATGAAAAACTGTTTTTT

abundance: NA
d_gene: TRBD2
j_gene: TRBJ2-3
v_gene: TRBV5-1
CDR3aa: CASSRLAETDTQYF
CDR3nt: TGCGCCAGCAGCAGACTAGCGGAAACAGATACGCAGTATTTT

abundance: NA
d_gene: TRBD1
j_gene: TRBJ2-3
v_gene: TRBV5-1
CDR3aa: CASRGQGRTDTQYF
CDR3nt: TGCGCCAGCAGAGGACAGGGGAGGACAGATACGCAGTATTTT

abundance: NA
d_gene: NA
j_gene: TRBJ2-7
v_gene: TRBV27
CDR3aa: CASSLGREFNEQYF
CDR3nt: TGTGCCAGCAGTTTAGGCAGGGAATTCAACGAGCAGTACTTC

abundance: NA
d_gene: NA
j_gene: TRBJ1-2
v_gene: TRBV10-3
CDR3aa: CAISGETGKWDYGYTF
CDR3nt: TGTGCCATCAGCGGGGAAACAGGGAAGTGGGACTATGGCTACACCTTC

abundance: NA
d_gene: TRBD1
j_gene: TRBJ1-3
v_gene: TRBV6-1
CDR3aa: CASSETGVRYTGNTIYF
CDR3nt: TGTGCCAGCAGTGAGACAGGGGTACGCTATACTGGAAACACCATATATTTT

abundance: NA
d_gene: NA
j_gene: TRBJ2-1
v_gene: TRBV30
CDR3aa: CACLQGAGASEQFF
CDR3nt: TGTGCCTGCCTACAAGGGGCAGGGGCAAGTGAGCAGTTCTTC

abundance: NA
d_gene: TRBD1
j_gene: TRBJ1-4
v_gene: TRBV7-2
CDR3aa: CASSRDRNLYNEKLFF
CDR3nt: TGTGCCAGCAGCCGGGACAGGAACCTGTATAATGAAAAACTGTTTTTT

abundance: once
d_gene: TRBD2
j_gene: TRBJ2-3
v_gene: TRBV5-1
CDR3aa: CASSPIAGRDTQYF
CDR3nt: TGCGCCAGCAGCCCAATAGCGGGTCGGGATACGCAGTATTTT

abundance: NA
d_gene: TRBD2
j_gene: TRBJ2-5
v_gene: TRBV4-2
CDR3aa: CASSLRLAGGGETQYF
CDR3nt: TGTGCCAGCAGCCTCCGACTAGCGGGGGGTGGGGAGACCCAGTACTTC

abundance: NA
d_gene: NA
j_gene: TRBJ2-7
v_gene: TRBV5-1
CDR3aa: CASSLGPTGSHEQYF
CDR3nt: TGCGCCAGCAGCTTGGGCCCCACAGGGTCCCACGAGCAGTACTTC

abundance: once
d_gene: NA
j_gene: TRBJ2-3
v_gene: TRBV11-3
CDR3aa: CASSPRQAGPSTDTQYF
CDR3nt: TGTGCCAGCAGCCCCCGACAGGCCGGACCTAGCACAGATACGCAGTATTTT

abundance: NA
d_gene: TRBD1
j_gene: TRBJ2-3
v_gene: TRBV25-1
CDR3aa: CASSAKTGGRTDTQYF
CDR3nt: TGTGCCAGCAGCGCTAAAACAGGGGGCAGAACAGATACGCAGTATTTT

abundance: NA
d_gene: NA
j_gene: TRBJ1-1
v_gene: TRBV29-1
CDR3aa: CSVERAGAGTEAFF
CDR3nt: TGCAGCGTTGAAAGGGCAGGGGCTGGCACTGAAGCTTTCTTT

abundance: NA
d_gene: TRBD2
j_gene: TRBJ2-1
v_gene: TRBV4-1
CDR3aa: CASSQRLAGYNEQFF
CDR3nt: TGCGCCAGCAGCCAACGACTAGCGGGGTACAATGAGCAGTTCTTC

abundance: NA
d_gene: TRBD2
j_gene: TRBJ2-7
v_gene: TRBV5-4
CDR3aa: CASSLAGGTGYEQYF
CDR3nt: TGTGCCAGCAGCTTGGCGGGGGGGACCGGGTACGAGCAGTACTTC

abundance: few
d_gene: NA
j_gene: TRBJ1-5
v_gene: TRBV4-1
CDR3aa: CASSQVGGDVPQHF
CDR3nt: TGCGCCAGCAGCCAAGTTGGGGGCGACGTTCCCCAGCATTTT

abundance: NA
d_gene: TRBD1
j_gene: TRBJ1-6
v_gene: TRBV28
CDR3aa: CASRTGGPSPLHF
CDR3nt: TGTGCCAGCAGGACAGGGGGGCCTTCACCCCTCCACTTT

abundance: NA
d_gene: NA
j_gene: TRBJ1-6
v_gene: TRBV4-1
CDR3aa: CASSQERVINSPLHF
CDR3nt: TGCGCCAGCAGCCAAGAGAGGGTAATTAATTCACCCCTCCACTTT

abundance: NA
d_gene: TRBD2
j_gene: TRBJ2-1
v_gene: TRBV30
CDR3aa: CAWLAGGLGGDEQFF
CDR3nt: TGTGCCTGGTTAGCGGGGGGGCTGGGTGGAGATGAGCAGTTCTTC

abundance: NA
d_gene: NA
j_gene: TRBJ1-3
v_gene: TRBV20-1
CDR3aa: CSAREGGPGNTIYF
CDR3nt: TGCAGTGCTCGTGAGGGGGGTCCTGGAAACACCATATATTTT

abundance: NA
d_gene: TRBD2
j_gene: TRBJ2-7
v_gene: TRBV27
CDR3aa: CASSPGLAAGEQYF
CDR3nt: TGTGCCAGCAGTCCCGGACTAGCGGCCGGCGAGCAGTACTTC

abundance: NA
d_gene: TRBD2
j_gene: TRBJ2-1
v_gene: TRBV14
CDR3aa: CASSPSSGLAGYNEQFF
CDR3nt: TGTGCCAGCAGCCCTTCTTCGGGACTAGCGGGATACAATGAGCAGTTCTTC

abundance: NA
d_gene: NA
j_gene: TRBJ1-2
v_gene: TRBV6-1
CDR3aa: CASSEAWAPESYTF
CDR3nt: TGTGCCAGCAGTGAAGCGTGGGCACCAGAATCCTACACCTTC

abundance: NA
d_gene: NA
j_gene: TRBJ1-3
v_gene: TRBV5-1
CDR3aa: CASSTQGSGNTIYF
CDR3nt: TGCGCCAGCAGCACTCAGGGGAGCGGAAACACCATATATTTT

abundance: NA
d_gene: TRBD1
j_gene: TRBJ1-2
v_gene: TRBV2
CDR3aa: CASTGTGGNYGYTF
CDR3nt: TGTGCCAGCACCGGGACAGGGGGCAACTATGGCTACACCTTC

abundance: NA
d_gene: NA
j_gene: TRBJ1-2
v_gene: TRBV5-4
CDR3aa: CASQQLGGNYGYTF
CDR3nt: TGTGCCAGTCAGCAACTTGGGGGGAACTATGGCTACACCTTC

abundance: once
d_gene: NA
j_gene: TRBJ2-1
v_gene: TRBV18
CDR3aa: CAGGANSYNEQFF
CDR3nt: TGTGCGGGGGGGGCAAACTCCTACAATGAGCAGTTCTTC

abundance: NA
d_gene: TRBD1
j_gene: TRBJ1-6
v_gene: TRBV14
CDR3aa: CASSSGQGYSYNSPLHF
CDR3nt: TGTGCCAGCAGCTCGGGACAGGGGTACTCCTATAATTCACCCCTCCACTTT

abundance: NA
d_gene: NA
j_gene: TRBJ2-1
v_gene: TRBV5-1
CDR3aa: CASSLVPGRGNEQFF
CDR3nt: TGCGCCAGCAGCTTGGTACCGGGGAGAGGCAATGAGCAGTTCTTC

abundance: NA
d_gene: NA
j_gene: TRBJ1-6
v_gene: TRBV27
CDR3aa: CASSIGQPNSPLHF
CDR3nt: TGTGCCAGCAGCATAGGACAGCCTAATTCACCCCTCCACTTT

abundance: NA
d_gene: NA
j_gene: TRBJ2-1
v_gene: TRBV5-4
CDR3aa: CASSLELGEQFF
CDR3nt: TGTGCCAGCAGCTTGGAGCTCGGTGAGCAGTTCTTC

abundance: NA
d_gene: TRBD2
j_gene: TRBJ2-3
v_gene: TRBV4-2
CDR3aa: CASSQSLQRGGSTDTQYF
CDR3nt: TGTGCCAGCAGCCAAAGTCTCCAGCGGGGAGGGAGCACAGATACGCAGTATTTT

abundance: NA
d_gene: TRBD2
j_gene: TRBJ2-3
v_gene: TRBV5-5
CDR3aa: CASSRDYYTDTQYF
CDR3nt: TGTGCCAGCAGCCGGGACTACTACACAGATACGCAGTATTTT

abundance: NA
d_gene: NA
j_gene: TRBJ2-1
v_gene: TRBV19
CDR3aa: CASSPRDFSSYNEQFF
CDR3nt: TGTGCCAGTAGTCCTCGGGACTTCAGCTCCTACAATGAGCAGTTCTTC

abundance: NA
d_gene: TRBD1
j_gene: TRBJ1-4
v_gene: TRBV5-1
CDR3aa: CASSLATGGNNEKLFF
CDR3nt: TGCGCCAGCAGCTTGGCCACAGGGGGGAATAATGAAAAACTGTTTTTT

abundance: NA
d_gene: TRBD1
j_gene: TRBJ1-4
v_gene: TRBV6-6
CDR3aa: CASSSQGAQTNEKLFF
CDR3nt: TGTGCCAGCAGTTCACAGGGGGCGCAAACTAATGAAAAACTGTTTTTT

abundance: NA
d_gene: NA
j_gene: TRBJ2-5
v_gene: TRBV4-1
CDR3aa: CASSQDSVTQYF
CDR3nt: TGCGCCAGCAGCCAAGATTCCGTCACCCAGTACTTC

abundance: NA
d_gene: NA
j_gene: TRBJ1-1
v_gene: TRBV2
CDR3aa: CASSEASGTEAFF
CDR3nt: TGTGCCAGCAGTGAAGCATCAGGGACTGAAGCTTTCTTT

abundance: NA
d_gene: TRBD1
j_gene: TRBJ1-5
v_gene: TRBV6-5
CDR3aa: CASNPTGVNNQPQHF
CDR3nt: TGTGCCAGCAATCCGACAGGGGTAAACAATCAGCCCCAGCATTTT